This T cell receptor (beta chain) derives from a study of cytomegalovirus exposure and HLA in healthy donors. 60 Vbeta and 13 Jbeta primers were used in PCR. As originally analysed: A follow-up analysis tallied tens of millions of unique TCR beta chains, approximately 10 million shared. Sequencing was performed with immunoSEQ multiplex PCR; in TCRdb, only in-frame clones are kept and a portion is missing. That table furnishes V, J and clone size, whereas the DNA furnished D and trimming. The data show just over 150,000 clones, about 76% seen once. CDR1 SNHLY and CDR2 FYNNEI come from the germline V gene. Losses at the gene ends were 4 bases for V and 4 bases for J; bases not matched to a gene: 3. There are 14 residues in the CDR3. A note on this clone: The same CDR3 is also encoded by other DNA sequences in this sample.

The sample was PBMCs. This chain connects TRBV2 to TRBJ1-5; 8 nucleotides align to TRBD1. This sequence was found in a female donor in good health and CMV-seronegative. CDR3 DNA: TGTGCCAGCAGTGGCACAGGGGGGAATCAGCCCCAGCATTTT. It specifies CASSGTGGNQPQHF.